The sample holds a few counts of the clone carrying this TCR beta chain. MiXCR was run by TCRdb on the RT-PCR reads, yielding one entry per CDR3 protein. The sample lists roughly 880,000 distinct CDR3 sequences; roughly 17% were seen once. This entry is derived from a study of patients and donors after allogeneic stem cell transplantation. Trimming stripped 5 bases from V and 2 bases from J, with 10 bases between. The germline CDR1 and CDR2 sequences are MNHEY and SMNVEV (reference sequence). The CDR3 contains 14 residues. The J gene is TRBJ2-4, the V gene TRBV27; no firm D call. The sequenced sample was blood, either unsorted or a sorted T cell fraction (not recorded which). The sequence came from a human donor who was either an allogeneic HSCT recipient or a stem cell or donor lymphocyte infusion donor (not recorded which). It is not recorded whose cells these are; they may come from a transplant donor. CDR3 coding DNA: TGTGCCAGCAGTCTTGAGGTTTCCAAAAACATTCAGTACTTC. It translates to CASSLEVSKNIQYF.